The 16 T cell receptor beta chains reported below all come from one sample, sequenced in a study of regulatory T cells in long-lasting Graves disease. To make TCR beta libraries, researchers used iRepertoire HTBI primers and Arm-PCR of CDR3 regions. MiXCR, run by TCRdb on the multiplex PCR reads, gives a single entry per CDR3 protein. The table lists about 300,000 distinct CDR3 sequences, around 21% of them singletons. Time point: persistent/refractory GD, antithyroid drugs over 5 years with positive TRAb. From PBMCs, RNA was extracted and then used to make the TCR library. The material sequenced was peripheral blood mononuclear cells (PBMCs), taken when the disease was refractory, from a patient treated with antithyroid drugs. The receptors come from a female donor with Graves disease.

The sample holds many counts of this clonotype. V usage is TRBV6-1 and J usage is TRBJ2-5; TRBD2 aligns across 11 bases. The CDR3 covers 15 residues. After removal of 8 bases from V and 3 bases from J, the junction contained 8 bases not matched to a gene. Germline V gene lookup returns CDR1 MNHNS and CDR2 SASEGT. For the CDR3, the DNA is TGTGCCAGCGGAGCTAGCGGGAGGAGAGAAGAGACCCAGTACTTC. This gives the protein CASGASGRREETQYF.

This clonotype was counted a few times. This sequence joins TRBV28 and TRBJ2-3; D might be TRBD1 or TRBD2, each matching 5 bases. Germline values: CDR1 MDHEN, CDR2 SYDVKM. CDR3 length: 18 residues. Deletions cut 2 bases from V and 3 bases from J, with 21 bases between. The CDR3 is CASSLGARRGVLTDTQYF. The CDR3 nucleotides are TGTGCCAGCAGTTTAGGGGCCAGACGGGGAGTCTTGACAGATACGCAGTATTTT.

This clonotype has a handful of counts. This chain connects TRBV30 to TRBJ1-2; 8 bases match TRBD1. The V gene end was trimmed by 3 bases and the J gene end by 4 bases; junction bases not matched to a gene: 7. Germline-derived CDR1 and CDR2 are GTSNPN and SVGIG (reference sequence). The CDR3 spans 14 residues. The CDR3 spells CAWRLGDRFYGYTF. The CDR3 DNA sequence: TGTGCCTGGAGATTAGGGGACAGGTTCTATGGCTACACCTTC. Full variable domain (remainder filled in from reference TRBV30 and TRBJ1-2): SQTIHQWPATLVQPVGSPLSLECTVEGTSNPNLYWYRQAAGRGLQLLFYSVGIGQISSEVPQNLSASRPQDRQFILSSKKLLLSDSGFYLCAWRLGDRFYGYTFGSGTRLTVV.

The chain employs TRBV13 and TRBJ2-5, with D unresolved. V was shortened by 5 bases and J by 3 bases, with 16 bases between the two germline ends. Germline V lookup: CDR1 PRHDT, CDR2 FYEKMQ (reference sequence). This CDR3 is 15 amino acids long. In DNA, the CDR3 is TGTGCCAGCAGCCCGTACGTCACCCGGGAAGAGACCCAGTACTTC. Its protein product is CASSPYVTREETQYF. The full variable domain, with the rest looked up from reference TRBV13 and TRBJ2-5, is AAGVIQSPRHLIKEKRETATLKCYPIPRHDTVYWYQQGPGQDPQFLISFYEKMQSDKGSIPDRFSAQQFSDYHSELNMSSLELGDSALYFCASSPYVTREETQYFGPGTRLLVL.

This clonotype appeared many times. The CDR3 region is CASSIANGGYTF. The CDR3 region has the DNA TGTGCCAGCAGTATCGCCAACGGTGGCTACACCTTC. The chain couples TRBV28 to TRBJ1-2; unclear D gene. Trimming cost V 5 bases and J 7 bases, with 11 bases left between them. CDR1 MDHEN and CDR2 SYDVKM come from the germline V gene. The CDR3 runs to 12 residues.

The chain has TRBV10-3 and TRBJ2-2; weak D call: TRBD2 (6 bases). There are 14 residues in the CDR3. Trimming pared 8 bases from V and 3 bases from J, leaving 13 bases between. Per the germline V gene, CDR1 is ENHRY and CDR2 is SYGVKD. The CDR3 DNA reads TGTGCCATCGGGGAGGACTCGCACACCGGGGAGCTGTTTTTT. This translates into CAIGEDSHTGELFF.

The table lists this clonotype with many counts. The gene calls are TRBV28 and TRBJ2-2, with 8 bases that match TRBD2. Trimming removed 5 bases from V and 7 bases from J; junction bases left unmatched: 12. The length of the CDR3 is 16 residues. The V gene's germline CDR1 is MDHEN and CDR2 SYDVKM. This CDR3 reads CASSLASGRFFGELFF. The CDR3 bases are TGTGCCAGCAGTCTGGCAAGCGGGAGATTTTTCGGGGAGCTGTTTTTT. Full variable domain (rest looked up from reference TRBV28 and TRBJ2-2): DVKVTQSSRYLVKRTGEKVFLECVQDMDHENMFWYRQDPGLGLRLIYFSYDVKMKEKGDIPEGYSVSREKKERFSLILESASTNQTSMYLCASSLASGRFFGELFFGEGSRLTVL.

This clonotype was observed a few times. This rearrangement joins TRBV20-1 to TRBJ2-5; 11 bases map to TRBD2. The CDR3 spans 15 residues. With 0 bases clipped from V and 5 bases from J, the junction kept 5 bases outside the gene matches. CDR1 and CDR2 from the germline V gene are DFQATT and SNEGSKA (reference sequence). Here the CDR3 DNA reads TGCAGTGCTAGAGATCTTGTAGCGGGAGGGGAGACCCAGTACTTC. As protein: CSARDLVAGGETQYF.

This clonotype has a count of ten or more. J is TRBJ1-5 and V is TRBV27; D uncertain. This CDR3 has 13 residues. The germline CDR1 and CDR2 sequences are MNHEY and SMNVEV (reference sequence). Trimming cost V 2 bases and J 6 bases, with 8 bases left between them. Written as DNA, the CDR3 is TGTGCCAGCAGTTTAAATAGGGTTCAGCCCCAGCATTTT. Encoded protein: CASSLNRVQPQHF.

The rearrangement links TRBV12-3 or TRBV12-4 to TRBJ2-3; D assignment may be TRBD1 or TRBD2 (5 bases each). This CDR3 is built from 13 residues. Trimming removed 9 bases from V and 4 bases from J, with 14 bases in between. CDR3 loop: CASRVQGADTQYF. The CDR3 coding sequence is TGTGCCAGTCGGGTCCAGGGAGCAGATACGCAGTATTTT.

The CDR3 spells CASRPQTGEPLYTF. As DNA, the CDR3 is TGCGCCAGCAGACCCCAGACAGGGGAGCCTCTCTACACCTTC. The chain couples TRBV4-1 to TRBJ1-2, with 8 positions matching TRBD1. The CDR3 loop spans 14 amino acids. V shed 6 bases, J shed 10 bases, and the junction held 13 bases outside the gene matches. The germline V gene has CDR1 MGHRA and CDR2 YSYEKL.

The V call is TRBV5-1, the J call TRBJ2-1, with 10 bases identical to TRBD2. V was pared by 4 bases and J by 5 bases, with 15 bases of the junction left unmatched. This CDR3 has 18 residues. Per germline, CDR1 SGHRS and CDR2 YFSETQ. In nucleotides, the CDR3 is TGCGCCAGCAGCAGGGGGCTAGCGGGAGTAGCGAGAGACAATGAGCAGTTCTTC. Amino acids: CASSRGLAGVARDNEQFF.

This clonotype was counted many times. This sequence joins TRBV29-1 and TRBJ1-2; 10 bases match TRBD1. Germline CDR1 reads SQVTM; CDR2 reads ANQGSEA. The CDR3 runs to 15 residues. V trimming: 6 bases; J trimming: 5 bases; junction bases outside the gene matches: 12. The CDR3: CSVTGTGDELYGYTF. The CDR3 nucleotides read TGCAGCGTAACCGGGACAGGGGACGAACTTTATGGCTACACCTTC. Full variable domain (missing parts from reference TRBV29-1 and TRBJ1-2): SAVISQKPSRDICQRGTSLTIQCQVDSQVTMMFWYRQQPGQSLTLIATANQGSEATYESGFVIDKFPISRPNLTFSTLTVSNMSPEDSSIYLCSVTGTGDELYGYTFGSGTRLTVV.

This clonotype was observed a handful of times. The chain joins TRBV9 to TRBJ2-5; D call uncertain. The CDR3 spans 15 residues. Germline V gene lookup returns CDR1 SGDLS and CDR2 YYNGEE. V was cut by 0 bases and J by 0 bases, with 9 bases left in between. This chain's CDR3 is CASSVGTRYQETQYF. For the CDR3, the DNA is TGTGCCAGCAGCGTAGGGACCAGGTACCAAGAGACCCAGTACTTC.

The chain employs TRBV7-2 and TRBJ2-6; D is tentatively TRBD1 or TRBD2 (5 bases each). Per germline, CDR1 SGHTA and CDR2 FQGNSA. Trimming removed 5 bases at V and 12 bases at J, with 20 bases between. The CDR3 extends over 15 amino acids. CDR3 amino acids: CASSHPEGRRSVLTF. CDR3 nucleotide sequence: TGTGCCAGCAGCCACCCCGAGGGGCGGCGAAGCGTCCTGACTTTC. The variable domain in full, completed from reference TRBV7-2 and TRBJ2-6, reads GAGVSQSPSNKVTEKGKDVELRCDPISGHTALYWYRQSLGQGLEFLIYFQGNSAPDKSGLPSDRFSAERTGGSVSTLTIQRTQQEDSAVYLCASSHPEGRRSVLTFGAGSRLTVL.

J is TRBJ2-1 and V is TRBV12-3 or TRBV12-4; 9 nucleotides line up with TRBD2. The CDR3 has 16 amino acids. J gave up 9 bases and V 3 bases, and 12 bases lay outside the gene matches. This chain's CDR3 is CASSLVAGVEGGEQFF. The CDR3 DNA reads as TGTGCCAGCAGTTTGGTAGCGGGAGTTGAGGGGGGTGAGCAGTTCTTC.